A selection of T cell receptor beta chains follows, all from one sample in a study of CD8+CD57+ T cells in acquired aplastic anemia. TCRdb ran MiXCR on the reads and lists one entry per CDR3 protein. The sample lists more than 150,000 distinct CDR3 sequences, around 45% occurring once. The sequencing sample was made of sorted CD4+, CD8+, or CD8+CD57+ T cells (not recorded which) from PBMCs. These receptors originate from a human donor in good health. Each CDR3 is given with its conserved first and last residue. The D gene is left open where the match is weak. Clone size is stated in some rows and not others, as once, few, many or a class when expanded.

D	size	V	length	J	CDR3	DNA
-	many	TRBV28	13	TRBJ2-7	CASSMTATYEQYF	TGTGCCAGCAGTATGACAGCTACCTACGAGCAGTACTTC
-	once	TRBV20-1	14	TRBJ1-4	CSATPTATNEKLFF	TGCAGTGCTACGCCGACAGCAACTAATGAAAAACTGTTTTTT
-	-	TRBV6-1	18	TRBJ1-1	CASSRGPLPLVRRTEAFF	TGTGCCAGCAGCCGCGGACCGCTACCCTTGGTCCGGCGAACTGAAGCTTTCTTT
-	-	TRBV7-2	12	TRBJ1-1	CASRSGNTEAFF	TGTGCCAGCAGATCAGGGAACACTGAAGCTTTCTTT
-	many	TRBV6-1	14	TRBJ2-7	CASSAGLGGYEQYF	TGTGCCAGCAGTGCCGGCCTAGGAGGTTACGAGCAGTACTTC
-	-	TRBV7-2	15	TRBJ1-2	CASSPGLGAGYGYTF	TGTGCCAGCAGTCCCGGGCTGGGGGCGGGATATGGCTACACCTTC
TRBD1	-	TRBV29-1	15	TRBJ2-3	CSVEGTASSTDTQYF	TGCAGCGTAGAAGGGACAGCTTCATCCACAGATACGCAGTATTTT
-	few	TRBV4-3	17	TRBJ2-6	CASSQAFGGSGANVLTF	TGCGCCAGCAGCCAAGCCTTCGGAGGCTCTGGGGCCAACGTCCTGACTTTC
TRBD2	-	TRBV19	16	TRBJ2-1	CASSSGLAGGWNEQFF	TGTGCCAGTAGTTCAGGACTAGCGGGGGGGTGGAATGAGCAGTTCTTC
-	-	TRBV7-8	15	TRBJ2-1	CASSLVGAGYNEQFF	TGTGCCAGCAGCTTAGTCGGCGCAGGGTACAATGAGCAGTTCTTC
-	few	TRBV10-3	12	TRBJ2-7	CATQKQGYEQYF	TGTGCCACCCAAAAACAGGGCTACGAGCAGTACTTC
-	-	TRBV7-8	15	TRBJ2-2	CASSHLGPSTGELFF	TGTGCCAGCAGCCACCTGGGCCCTAGCACCGGGGAGCTGTTTTTT
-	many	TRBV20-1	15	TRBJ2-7	CSARRDILNSYEQYF	TGCAGTGCTAGACGGGACATCCTCAACTCCTACGAGCAGTACTTC
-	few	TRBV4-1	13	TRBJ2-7	CASSHRVGYEQYF	TGCGCCAGCAGCCACAGGGTGGGCTACGAGCAGTACTTC
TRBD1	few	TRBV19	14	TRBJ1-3	CASTDRGSGNTIYF	TGTGCCAGTACAGACAGGGGGAGCGGAAACACCATATATTTT
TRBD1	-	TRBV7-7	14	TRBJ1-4	CASSLGQGEEKLFF	TGTGCTAGCAGCTTAGGACAGGGTGAAGAAAAACTGTTTTTT
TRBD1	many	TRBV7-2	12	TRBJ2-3	CASSLTGGTQYF	TGTGCCAGCAGCTTAACAGGGGGTACGCAGTATTTT
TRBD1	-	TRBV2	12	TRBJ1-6	CASGDRTSPLHF	TGTGCCAGCGGGGACAGAACCTCACCCCTCCACTTT
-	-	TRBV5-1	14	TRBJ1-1	CASSLASVNTKAFF	TGCGCCAGCAGCTTGGCTTCGGTGAACACTAAAGCTTTCTTT
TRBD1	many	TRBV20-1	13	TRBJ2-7	CSAPGQGFYEQYF	TGCAGTGCTCCGGGACAGGGTTTCTACGAGCAGTACTTC
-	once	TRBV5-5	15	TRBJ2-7	CASSLGRALTYEQYF	TGTGCCAGCAGCTTGGGCAGGGCCCTTACCTACGAGCAGTACTTC
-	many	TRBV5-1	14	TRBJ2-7	CASSFDRPTYEQYF	TGCGCCAGCAGCTTTGACAGGCCGACCTACGAGCAGTACTTC
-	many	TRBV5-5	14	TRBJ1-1	CASSERPGTTEAFF	TGTGCCAGCAGCGAACGCCCAGGGACCACTGAAGCTTTCTTT
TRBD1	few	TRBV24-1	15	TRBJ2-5	CATSDPGQGGETQYF	TGTGCCACCAGTGACCCCGGACAGGGTGGAGAGACCCAGTACTTC
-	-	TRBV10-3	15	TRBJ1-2	CAISESGIPYYGYTF	TGTGCCATCAGTGAGTCGGGGATCCCATACTATGGCTACACCTTC
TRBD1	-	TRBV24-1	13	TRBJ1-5	CATSEQGNQPQHF	TGTGCCACCAGTGAACAGGGGAACCAGCCCCAGCATTTT
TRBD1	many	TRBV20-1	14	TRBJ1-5	CSASGDRVGQPQHF	TGCAGTGCTAGTGGGGACAGGGTAGGGCAGCCCCAGCATTTT
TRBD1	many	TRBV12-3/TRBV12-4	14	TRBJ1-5	CASRTGAFNQPQHF	TGTGCCAGCAGGACAGGGGCCTTCAATCAGCCCCAGCATTTT
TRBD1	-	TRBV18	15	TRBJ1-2	CASSPGQGANYGYTF	TGTGCCAGCTCACCGGGACAGGGGGCTAACTATGGCTACACCTTC
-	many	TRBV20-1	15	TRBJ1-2	CSARDYGGPASGYTF	TGCAGTGCTAGAGATTATGGGGGACCAGCAAGTGGCTACACCTTC
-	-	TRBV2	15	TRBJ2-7	CASSDSGSGSYEQYF	TGTGCCAGCAGTGATAGCGGAAGTGGGTCCTACGAGCAGTACTTC
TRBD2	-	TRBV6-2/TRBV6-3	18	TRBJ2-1	CASSSSRTSGRNYNEQFF	TGTGCCAGCAGTTCCTCCCGGACTAGCGGGAGGAACTACAATGAGCAGTTCTTC
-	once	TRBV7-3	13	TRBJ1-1	CASSSQGWAEAFF	TGTGCCAGCAGCTCTCAGGGCTGGGCTGAAGCTTTCTTT
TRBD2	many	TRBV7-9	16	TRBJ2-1	CASSFPGLAGGYEQFF	TGTGCCAGCAGCTTCCCGGGACTAGCGGGGGGTTACGAGCAGTTCTTC
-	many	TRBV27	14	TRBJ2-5	CASSPRVYQETQYF	TGTGCCAGCAGTCCGCGGGTGTACCAAGAGACCCAGTACTTC
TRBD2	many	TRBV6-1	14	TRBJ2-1	CASRKPSGYNEQFF	TGTGCCAGCAGAAAACCTAGCGGGTACAATGAGCAGTTCTTC
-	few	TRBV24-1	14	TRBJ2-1	CATSDLPQGHEQFF	TGTGCCACCAGTGACCTACCACAGGGCCATGAGCAGTTCTTC
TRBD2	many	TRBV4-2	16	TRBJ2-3	CASSQGTSGTTDTQYF	TGTGCCAGCAGCCAAGGGACTAGCGGGACCACAGATACGCAGTATTTT
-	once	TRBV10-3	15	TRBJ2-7	CASNPSGTRVGEQYF	TGTGCCAGCAATCCCTCCGGGACCCGGGTTGGGGAGCAGTACTTC
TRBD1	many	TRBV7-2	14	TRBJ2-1	CASSFRDRGNEQFF	TGTGCCAGCAGCTTCCGGGACAGGGGCAATGAGCAGTTCTTC
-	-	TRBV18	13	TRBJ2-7	CASSPQRYYEQYF	TGTGCCAGCTCACCGCAACGATACTACGAGCAGTACTTC
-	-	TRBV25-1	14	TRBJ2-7	CASSPRDTSYEQYF	TGTGCCAGCAGTCCCCGGGACACTTCCTACGAGCAGTACTTC
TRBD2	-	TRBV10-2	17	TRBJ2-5	CASSEPRSGGTRETQYF	TGCGCCAGCAGTGAGCCTAGGTCCGGGGGGACCCGAGAGACCCAGTACTTC
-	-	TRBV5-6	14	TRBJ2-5	CASSLDRDQETQYF	TGTGCCAGCAGCTTGGACAGGGACCAAGAGACCCAGTACTTC
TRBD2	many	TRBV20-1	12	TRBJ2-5	CSAASGRETQYF	TGCAGTGCTGCTAGCGGGAGAGAGACCCAGTACTTC
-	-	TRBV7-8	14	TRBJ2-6	CASSLGLGANVLTF	TGTGCCAGCAGCTTAGGGTTAGGGGCCAACGTCCTGACTTTC
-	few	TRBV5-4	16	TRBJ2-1	CASSPRRLVSHNEQFF	TGTGCCAGCAGCCCCCGAAGACTAGTTTCCCACAATGAGCAGTTCTTC
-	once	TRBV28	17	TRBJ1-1	CASSFTGIGGGVAEAFF	TGTGCCAGCAGTTTTACAGGGATCGGTGGAGGAGTCGCTGAAGCTTTCTTT
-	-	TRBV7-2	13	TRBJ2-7	CASSLEGGSGQYF	TGTGCCAGCAGCTTAGAGGGTGGGAGCGGGCAGTACTTC